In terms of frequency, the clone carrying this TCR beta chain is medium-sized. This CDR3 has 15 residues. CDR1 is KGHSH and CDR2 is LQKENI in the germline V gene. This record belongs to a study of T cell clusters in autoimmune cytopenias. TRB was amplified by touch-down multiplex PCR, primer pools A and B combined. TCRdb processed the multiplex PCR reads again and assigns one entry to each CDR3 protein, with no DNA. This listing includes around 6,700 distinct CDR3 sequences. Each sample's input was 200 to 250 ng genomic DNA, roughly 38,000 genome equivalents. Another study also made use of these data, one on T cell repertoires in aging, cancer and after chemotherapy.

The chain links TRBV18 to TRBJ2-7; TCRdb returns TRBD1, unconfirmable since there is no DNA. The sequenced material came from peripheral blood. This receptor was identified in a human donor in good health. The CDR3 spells CASSLQGAARYEQYF.